Each of the 8 T cell receptor beta chains below was sequenced from the same sample in a study of blood T cell repertoires in COVID-19. Assay used: immunoSEQ multiplex PCR; TCRdb lists only in-frame clones, some missing. Among 180,000 or so clones listed, over 75% were seen once. The sequencing sample was made of peripheral blood. These receptors came from a woman aged 80 or over with acute or convalescent COVID-19.

This rearrangement joins TRBV18 to TRBJ1-1; D is unresolved. Trimming left V 0 bases short and J 0 bases short, with 11 bases between. CDR3 size: 16 residues. Germline V gene data show CDR1 as KGHSH and CDR2 as LQKENI. As DNA, the CDR3 is TGTGCCAGCTCACCACCATTTGACTCTTTGAACACTGAAGCTTTCTTT. It yields the protein CASSPPFDSLNTEAFF.

This chain connects TRBV27 to TRBJ2-7; possible D gene TRBD2, 6 bases. The CDR3 is 13 amino acids. V shed 4 bases and J shed 5 bases, with 12 bases lying between them. CDR1 is MNHEY and CDR2 is SMNVEV in the germline V gene (reference sequence). For the CDR3, the DNA is TGTGCCAGCAGTTCCTACCGCGGGGACGAGCAGTACTTC. Its protein is CASSSYRGDEQYF.

CDR3 nucleotide sequence: TGTGCCGCTTCGACAGGGCAATCCTACAATGAGCAGTTCTTC. The encoded protein is CAASTGQSYNEQFF. The rearrangement uses TRBV10-3 and TRBJ2-1; 7 positions match TRBD1. Germline V gives CDR1 ENHRY, CDR2 SYGVKD. This CDR3 is built from 14 residues. The ends lost 11 bases at V and 1 base at J; junction bases unmatched: 8.

The chain employs TRBV5-1 and TRBJ1-1; the match to TRBD1 covers 12 bases. V lost 2 bases to trimming and J lost 1 base; unmatched junction nucleotides: 6. The germline CDR1 and CDR2 sequences are SGHRS and YFSETQ. This CDR3 contains 17 residues. The CDR3 here is CASSLEGTGGANTEAFF. For the CDR3, the DNA is TGCGCCAGCAGCTTAGAAGGGACAGGGGGCGCGAACACTGAAGCTTTCTTT.

V usage is TRBV5-1 and J usage is TRBJ1-4; D not resolved. The CDR3 is made up of 16 amino acids. The V gene lost 0 bases and the J gene lost 0 bases, with 9 bases spanning the gap. CDR1 and CDR2 (germline): SGHRS, YFSETQ. This chain's CDR3 is CASSLEIVATNEKLFF. The CDR3 nucleotides are TGCGCCAGCAGCTTGGAGATAGTTGCAACTAATGAAAAACTGTTTTTT.

The rearrangement uses TRBV11-3 and TRBJ2-2; 7 bases align to TRBD1. Germline V CDR1 and CDR2: SGHNT, YENEEA. V shed 5 bases and J 5 bases; nucleotides not matched to a gene: 5. The CDR3 contains 14 residues. CDR3 sequence reads: CASSRTTGTGELFF. The CDR3 nucleotides are TGTGCCAGCAGCCGTACGACAGGGACCGGGGAGCTGTTTTTT.

V usage is TRBV2 and J usage is TRBJ2-7; the D gene is possibly TRBD2 (6 bases). Germline V CDR1 and CDR2: SNHLY, FYNNEI. This CDR3 spans 15 amino acids. Trimming cost V 3 bases and J 6 bases, with 18 bases left between them. CDR3 in amino acids: CASSDQGLSRGEQYF. CDR3 bases: TGTGCCAGCAGTGATCAGGGACTTTCCCGTGGCGAGCAGTACTTC.

J is TRBJ2-7 and V is TRBV5-1; 7 bases align to TRBD1. Germline-derived CDR1 and CDR2 are SGHRS and YFSETQ. Germline trimming cut 3 bases from V and 6 bases from J; bases unmatched to any gene: 3. This CDR3 comprises 12 residues. The CDR3 DNA reads TGCGCCAGCAGCTCGAACAGGGGCGAGCAGTACTTC. Translation: CASSSNRGEQYF.